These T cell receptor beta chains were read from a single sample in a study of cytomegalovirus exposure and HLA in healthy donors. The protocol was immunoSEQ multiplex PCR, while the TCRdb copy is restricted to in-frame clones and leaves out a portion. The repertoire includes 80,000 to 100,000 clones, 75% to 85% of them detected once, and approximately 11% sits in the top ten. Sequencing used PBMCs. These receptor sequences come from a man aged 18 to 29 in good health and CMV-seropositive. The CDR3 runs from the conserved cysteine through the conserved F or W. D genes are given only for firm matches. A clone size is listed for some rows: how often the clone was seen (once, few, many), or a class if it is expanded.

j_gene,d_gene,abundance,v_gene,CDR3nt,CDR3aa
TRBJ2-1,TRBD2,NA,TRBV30,TGTGCCTGGAGAGCGGGACTAGTATTTCCCAATGAGCAGTTCTTC,CAWRAGLVFPNEQFF
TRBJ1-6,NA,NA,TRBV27,TGTGCCAGCAGTTTATCTTGGACGGGGGATAATTCACCCCTCCACTTT,CASSLSWTGDNSPLHF
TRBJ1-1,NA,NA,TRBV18,TGTGCCAGCTCACTTAAGGAGGAAGCTTTCTTT,CASSLKEEAFF
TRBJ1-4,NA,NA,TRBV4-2,TGTGCCAGCAGCCAAGGCATTGGGGATGGAGGCGAAAAACTGTTTTTT,CASSQGIGDGGEKLFF
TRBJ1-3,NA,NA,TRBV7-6,TGTGCCAGCAGCTTAGATACAGGCTCTGGAAACACCATATATTTT,CASSLDTGSGNTIYF
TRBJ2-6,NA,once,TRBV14,TGTGCCAGCAGCCAAGTCCCGGGACAACACTCTGGGGCCAACGTCCTGACTTTC,CASSQVPGQHSGANVLTF
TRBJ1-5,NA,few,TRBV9,TGTGCCAGCAGCGTAGAGGGAGGCGATCAGCCCCAGCATTTT,CASSVEGGDQPQHF
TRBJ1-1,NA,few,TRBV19,TGTGCCAGTAGATCCCCGCAAGGAGCTAACACTGAAGCTTTCTTT,CASRSPQGANTEAFF
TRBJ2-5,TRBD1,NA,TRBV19,TGTGCCAGTAGTATAGTCGACAGGGCTGCGGAGACCCAGTACTTC,CASSIVDRAAETQYF
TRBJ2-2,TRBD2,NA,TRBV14,TGTGCCAGCAGCCAAGATTGGGGGGGTTCCACCGGGGAGCTGTTTTTT,CASSQDWGGSTGELFF
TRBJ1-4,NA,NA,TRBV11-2,TGTGCCAGCAGCTTAGATAGGCGGGTAGCGGGTGAAAAACTGTTTTTT,CASSLDRRVAGEKLFF
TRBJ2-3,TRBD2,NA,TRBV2,TGTGCCAGCAGGGAGGGGGCACAGACTAGCGGGGCAGATACGCAGTATTTT,CASREGAQTSGADTQYF
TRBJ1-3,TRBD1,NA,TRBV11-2,TGTGCCAGCAGCTTACAGGGGGGCTCTGGAAACACCATATATTTT,CASSLQGGSGNTIYF
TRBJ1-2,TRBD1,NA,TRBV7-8,TGTGCCAGCAGCCCCAGGCCGACAGGGAACTATGGCTACACCTTC,CASSPRPTGNYGYTF
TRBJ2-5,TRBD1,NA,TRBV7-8,TGTGCCAGCAGCCTAAGTTCAGGGGGCTGGGAGACCCAGTACTTC,CASSLSSGGWETQYF
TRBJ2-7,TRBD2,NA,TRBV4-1,TGCGCCAGCAGCCAAGTTGCGGGGGATGCCTACGAGCAGTACTTC,CASSQVAGDAYEQYF
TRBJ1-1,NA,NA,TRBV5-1,TGCGCCAGCAGCTTGAGCGTGTTAGGCAGCATGAACACTGAAGCTTTCTTT,CASSLSVLGSMNTEAFF
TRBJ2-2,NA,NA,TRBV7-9,TGTGCCAGCAGCCTCCCCGCGGGGATGAACACCGGGGAGCTGTTTTTT,CASSLPAGMNTGELFF
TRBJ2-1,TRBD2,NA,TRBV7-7,TGTGCCAGCAGCCCAGTGGTCGGGGGGGCCCAGTTCTTC,CASSPVVGGAQFF
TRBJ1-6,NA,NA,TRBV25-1,TGTGCCAGCAGAGGGGGGGCGGCATCACCCCTCCACTTT,CASRGGAASPLHF
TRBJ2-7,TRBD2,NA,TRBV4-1,TGCGCCAGCAGCCAAGCGGTCCCCGGGGGGATCTACGAGCAGTACTTC,CASSQAVPGGIYEQYF
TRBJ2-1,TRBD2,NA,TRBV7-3,TGTGCCAGCAGCTTACTCGGGACTATCAATGAGCAGTTCTTC,CASSLLGTINEQFF
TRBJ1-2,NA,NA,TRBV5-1,TGCGCCAGCCACGGGGAGGCGGGTAACTATGGCTACACCTTC,CASHGEAGNYGYTF
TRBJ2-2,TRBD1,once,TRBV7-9,TGTGCCAGCAGCCTTGGGACAGGGATGGCCGGGGAGCTGTTTTTT,CASSLGTGMAGELFF
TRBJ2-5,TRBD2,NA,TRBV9,TGTGCCAGCAGCTACCCCCGGGGGGGGCAAGAGACCCAGTACTTC,CASSYPRGGQETQYF
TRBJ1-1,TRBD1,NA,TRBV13,TGTGCCAGCAGCCTGAGGGACAGGGCGCTTTTCGTGAACACTGAAGCTTTCTTT,CASSLRDRALFVNTEAFF
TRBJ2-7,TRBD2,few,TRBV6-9,TGTGCCAGCAGTTATAGGGGGGGGGCCTGGCGGGGGGCCCCACACTATTTCTACGAGCAGTACTTC,CASSYRGGAWRGAPHYFYEQYF
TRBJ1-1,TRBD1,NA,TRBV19,TGTGCCAGTAGTGGGACAGGAGGCACTGAAGCTTTCTTT,CASSGTGGTEAFF
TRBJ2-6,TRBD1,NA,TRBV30,TGTGCCTGGGGGGACAGAAGATCTGGGGCCAACGTCCTGACTTTC,CAWGDRRSGANVLTF
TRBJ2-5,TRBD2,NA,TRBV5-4,TGTGCCAGCAGCCGGACTAGCGGGGGGGAAGAGACCCAGTACTTC,CASSRTSGGEETQYF
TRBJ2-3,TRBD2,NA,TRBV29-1,TGCAGCGTCCCCTATGGCGGGGGGCGGAGCACAGATACGCAGTATTTT,CSVPYGGGRSTDTQYF
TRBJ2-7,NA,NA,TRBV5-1,TGCGCCAGCACCCCGGTGGGGGGTCACTCCTACGAGCAGTACTTC,CASTPVGGHSYEQYF
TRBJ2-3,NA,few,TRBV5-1,TGCGCCAGCAGCCCTTCCAGGCCCGATACGCAGTATTTT,CASSPSRPDTQYF
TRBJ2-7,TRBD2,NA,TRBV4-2,TGTGCCAGCAGCCAAGGACTAGCGGGGATCGAGCAGTACTTC,CASSQGLAGIEQYF
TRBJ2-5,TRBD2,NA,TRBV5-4,TGTGCCAGCAGCTTACAGCGGGGGGGCTCCCCCGAGACCCAGTACTTC,CASSLQRGGSPETQYF
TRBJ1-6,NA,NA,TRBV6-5,TGTGCCACCTCTCCCCCGGGACATAATAATTCACCCCTCCACTTT,CATSPPGHNNSPLHF
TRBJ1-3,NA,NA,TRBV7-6,TGTGCCAGCAGCTTAGGTCGACAGGTATCCGGAAACACCATATATTTT,CASSLGRQVSGNTIYF
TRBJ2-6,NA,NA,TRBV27,TGTGCCAGCAGTTTTGGGGGCAGTAGCTCTGGGGCCAACGTCCTGACTTTC,CASSFGGSSSGANVLTF
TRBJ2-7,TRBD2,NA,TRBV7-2,TGTGCCAGCAGCTTCCGACTAGCCGATGGTTACGAGCAGTACTTC,CASSFRLADGYEQYF
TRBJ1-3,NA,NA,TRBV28,TGTGCCAGCAGTTTTGGGCCGCGAAACACCATATATTTT,CASSFGPRNTIYF
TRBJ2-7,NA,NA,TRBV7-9,TGTGCCAGCAGCTCCCCCCAGGGGTACGAGCAGTACTTC,CASSSPQGYEQYF
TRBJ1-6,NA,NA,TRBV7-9,TGTGCCAGCAGCTTAGTGCTGGGTTCGGGTTCACCCCTCCACTTT,CASSLVLGSGSPLHF
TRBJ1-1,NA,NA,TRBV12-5,TGTGCTAGTGGTTTGGCCCAAGGACAGCACCTTGAAGCTTTCTTT,CASGLAQGQHLEAFF
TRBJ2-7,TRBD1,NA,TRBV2,TGTGCCTACGGGGACAGGGATGGCTACGAGCAGTACTTC,CAYGDRDGYEQYF
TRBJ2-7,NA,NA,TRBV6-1,TGTGCCAGCATGTTAGGGGGAACAGGCTCCTACGAGCAGTACTTC,CASMLGGTGSYEQYF
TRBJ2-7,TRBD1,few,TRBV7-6,TGTGCCAGCAGCTTAGGGACAGGGGCCTACGAGCAGTACTTC,CASSLGTGAYEQYF
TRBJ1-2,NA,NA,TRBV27,TGTGCCAGCGGTCTTACCAGACAGCTTCTCTATGGCTACACCTTC,CASGLTRQLLYGYTF
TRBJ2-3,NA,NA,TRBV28,TGTGCCAGCAGTCAAAGACAGGCCCAAGAGGTAATTCCCGATGCGCAGTATTTT,CASSQRQAQEVIPDAQYF
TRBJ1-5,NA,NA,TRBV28,TGTGCCAGCAGTTCAGGGGATCAGCCCCAGCATTTT,CASSSGDQPQHF
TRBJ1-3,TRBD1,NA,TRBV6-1,TGTGCCAGCAATTTGGACAGGGTCTCAAACACCATATATTTT,CASNLDRVSNTIYF
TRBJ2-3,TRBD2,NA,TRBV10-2,TGCGCCAGCAGGGCCCCGTCGGGAGGGTTCCTTCAGGATACGCAGTATTTT,CASRAPSGGFLQDTQYF
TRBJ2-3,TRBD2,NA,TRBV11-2,TGTGCCAGCAGCTTGACTAGCGGGGGCACAGATACGCAGTATTTT,CASSLTSGGTDTQYF
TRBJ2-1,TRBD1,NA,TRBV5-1,TGCGCCAGCAGCTTGGCCAAGGGACAGACCTACAATGAGCAGTTCTTC,CASSLAKGQTYNEQFF